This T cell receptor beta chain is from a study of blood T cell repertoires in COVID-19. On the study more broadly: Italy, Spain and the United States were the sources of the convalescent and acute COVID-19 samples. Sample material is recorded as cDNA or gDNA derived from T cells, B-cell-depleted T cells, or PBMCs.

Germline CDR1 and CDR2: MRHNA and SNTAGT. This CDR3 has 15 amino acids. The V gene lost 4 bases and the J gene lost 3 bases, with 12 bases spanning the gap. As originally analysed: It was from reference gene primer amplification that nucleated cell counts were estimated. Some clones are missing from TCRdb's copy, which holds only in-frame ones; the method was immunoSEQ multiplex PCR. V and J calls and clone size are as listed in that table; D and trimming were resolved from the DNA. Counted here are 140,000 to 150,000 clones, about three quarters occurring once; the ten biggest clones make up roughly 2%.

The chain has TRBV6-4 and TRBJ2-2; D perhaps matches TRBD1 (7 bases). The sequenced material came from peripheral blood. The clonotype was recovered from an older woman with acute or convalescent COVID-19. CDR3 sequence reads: CASSAQGTHTGELFF. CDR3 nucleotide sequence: TGTGCCAGCAGTGCACAGGGGACTCACACCGGGGAGCTGTTTTTT.